This T cell receptor (beta chain) is from a study of shared T cell receptors in the human thymus. In germline, CDR1 is MGHDK, CDR2 SYGVNS. There are 17 residues in the CDR3. V lost 2 bases to trimming and J lost 4 bases; unmatched junction nucleotides: 10. The method was immunoSEQ multiplex PCR; TCRdb's version includes in-frame clones alone and lacks a portion of them. The sample lists 700,000 or so clones, roughly 88% occurring once. These data also formed part of another study, on human thymus T cells.

The rearrangement joins TRBV25-1 to TRBJ1-3; TRBD1 aligns across 8 bases. The TCR sequence derives from a girl under two years old with a congenital heart defect. Source material: thymocytes. CDR3 sequence (DNA): TGTGCCAGCAGTGAACTTGATACAGGGGGAGCCGGAAACACCATATATTTT. Translating it yields CASSELDTGGAGNTIYF.